These 18 T cell receptor beta chains were sequenced from one sample in a study of STAT5B mutations in CD4+ large granular lymphocyte leukemia. Sequencing was performed with immunoSEQ multiplex PCR; in TCRdb, only in-frame clones are kept and a portion is missing. The sample carries over 30,000 clones, 76% recorded once. The sequenced material came from CD4+ T cells from blood buffy coats. These receptors were obtained from a human donor in good health.

CDR3 residues: CASDAGSLSGANVLTF. The DNA of the CDR3 is TGTGCCAGCGACGCGGGTTCCCTCTCTGGGGCCAACGTCCTGACTTTC. V is TRBV25-1 and J is TRBJ2-6; tentatively, D is TRBD2 (5 bases). The V gene's germline CDR1 is MGHDK and CDR2 SYGVNS. V gave up 8 bases and J gave up 0 bases, with 14 bases separating them. The CDR3 covers 16 residues.

The J gene is TRBJ1-4, the V gene TRBV27; no clear D. Germline V CDR1 and CDR2: MNHEY, SMNVEV (reference sequence). Trimming removed 2 bases at V and 7 bases at J, with 17 bases between. This CDR3 has 16 amino acids. This CDR3 reads CASSLTRHTRVEKLFF. The CDR3 coding sequence is TGTGCCAGCAGTTTAACCCGACATACGCGTGTTGAAAAACTGTTTTTT.

The rearrangement uses TRBV9 and TRBJ2-2; D unclear. V was shortened by 5 bases and J by 0 bases, with 8 bases between the two germline ends. This CDR3 has 14 amino acids. From germline, CDR1 is SGDLS and CDR2 YYNGEE. DNA of the CDR3: TGTGCCAGCAGTAGGACCCCGAACACCGGGGAGCTGTTTTTT. Translated, it gives CASSRTPNTGELFF.

This clone was picked up a small number of times. The chain joins TRBV18 to TRBJ1-5; D may be TRBD1 (6 bases). The CDR3 extends over 14 amino acids. V lost 4 bases, J lost 6 bases, and 13 bases lay in between. Germline lookup yields CDR1 KGHSH and CDR2 LQKENI. This CDR3 reads CASSLNRESQPQHF. CDR3 bases: TGTGCCAGCTCACTCAACAGGGAGAGTCAGCCCCAGCATTTT.

The gene calls are TRBV27 and TRBJ2-3; D gene ambiguous. Trimming removed 3 bases at V and 2 bases at J, with 9 bases between. The CDR3 totals 14 residues. Per the germline V gene, CDR1 is MNHEY and CDR2 is SMNVEV (reference sequence). CDR3 sequence reads: CASSLERTTDTQYF. As DNA, the CDR3 is TGTGCCAGCAGTTTGGAGAGGACCACAGATACGCAGTATTTT.

The chain recombines TRBV29-1 with TRBJ2-3; D remains ambiguous. This CDR3 is 15 amino acids long. The germline V and J ends were trimmed by 6 bases and 0 bases, with 16 bases remaining between them. The V gene's germline CDR1 is SQVTM and CDR2 ANQGSEA. In nucleotides, the CDR3 is TGCAGCGTCGTCCTCTTAGCAGCTAGCACAGATACGCAGTATTTT. Translating it yields CSVVLLAASTDTQYF.

This sequence joins TRBV2 and TRBJ2-7; possibly TRBD1 for D (6 bases). Between the trimmed V and J ends, which lost 4 bases and 0 bases, there was a span of 13 bases. CDR1 SNHLY and CDR2 FYNNEI come from the germline V gene. This CDR3 contains 15 residues. CDR3 coding DNA: TGTGCCAGCAGTGCCGAACAGGGAAGCTCCTACGAGCAGTACTTC. Its protein is CASSAEQGSSYEQYF.

The chain joins TRBV5-4 to TRBJ1-2; D is unclear. From germline, CDR1 is SGHNT and CDR2 YYREEE (reference sequence). The CDR3 sequence is 14 residues long. Trimming took 0 bases from V and 0 from J, leaving 6 bases between them. The CDR3 reads CASSLAGANYGYTF. The CDR3, as DNA: TGTGCCAGCAGCTTGGCCGGGGCTAACTATGGCTACACCTTC.

V usage is TRBV5-1 and J usage is TRBJ2-7; D gene uncertain. This CDR3 spans 14 amino acids. Deletions cut 4 bases from V and 2 bases from J, with 13 bases between. Germline assignment: CDR1 SGHRS and CDR2 YFSETQ. The CDR3 bases are TGCGCCAGCAGCCCGGGTGCCGCGACCTACGAGCAGTACTTC. This codes for CASSPGAATYEQYF.

The chain combines TRBV5-1 with TRBJ2-7, with a tentative D call TRBD1 (5 bases). Trimming left V 0 bases short and J 3 bases short, with 10 bases between. CDR1 and CDR2 from the germline V gene are SGHRS and YFSETQ. The CDR3 length is 14 residues. CDR3 nucleotides: TGCGCCAGCAGCTTGGGACAGAACATCTACGAGCAGTACTTC. Its translation: CASSLGQNIYEQYF.

This chain links TRBV19 with TRBJ2-2; D remains unclear. The CDR3 is 14 residues long. Trimming removed 5 bases at V and 8 bases at J, with 15 bases between. The germline gives CDR1 LNHDA, CDR2 SQIVND (reference sequence). In nucleotides, the CDR3 is TGTGCCAGTAGTCTCCGGGCCAGCGCAGGGGAGCTGTTTTTT. Protein product: CASSLRASAGELFF.

The genes are TRBV6-1 and TRBJ2-6; TRBD1 is a possible D gene (5 bases). This CDR3 spans 18 amino acids. V was trimmed by 3 bases and J by 1 base, leaving 16 bases between them. Germline loops: CDR1 MNHNS, CDR2 SASEGT. The CDR3 loop is CASSDYQGTSSGANVLTF. In DNA, the CDR3 is TGTGCCAGCAGTGATTACCAGGGAACCAGTTCTGGGGCCAACGTCCTGACTTTC.

CDR3 region: CASSDSGQGHYGYTF. CDR3 nucleotides: TGTGCCAGCAGTGACTCGGGACAGGGGCACTATGGCTACACCTTC. J is TRBJ1-2 and V is TRBV6-4; TRBD1 aligns across 10 bases. With V trimmed by 0 bases and J by 3 bases, 1 base remained unmatched. The germline V gene encodes CDR1 MRHNA and CDR2 SNTAGT. The CDR3 runs 15 residues.

Written as DNA, the CDR3 is TGTGCCAGCAGCCCCCCTGGAGGGGGCACTGAAGCTTTCTTT. Its translation is CASSPPGGGTEAFF. This sequence joins TRBV7-2 and TRBJ1-1; tentatively, D is TRBD1 (6 bases). The CDR3 is 14 residues long. The ends were cut back, 5 bases at V and 4 bases at J, with 14 bases in the middle. Germline CDR1 SGHTA, CDR2 FQGNSA.

The chain carries TRBV7-3 and TRBJ2-5, with 11 bases lining up with TRBD2. This CDR3 is built from 15 residues. V trimming: 3 bases; J trimming: 4 bases; junction bases outside the gene matches: 4. CDR1 and CDR2 (germline): SGHTA, FQGTGA. The CDR3 DNA is TGTGCCAGCAGCTTTAGCGGGGGGGCTTCAGAGACCCAGTACTTC. It codes for CASSFSGGASETQYF.

The chain recombines TRBV29-1 with TRBJ1-2, with 10 bases that match TRBD1. Germline V gene data show CDR1 as SQVTM and CDR2 as ANQGSEA. The junction had 4 bases not matched to a gene; V was cut back by 7 bases and J by 2 bases. The CDR3 has 13 residues. Here the CDR3 reads CSARDRGNYGYTF. The CDR3 DNA reads as TGCAGCGCCCGGGACAGGGGAAACTATGGCTACACCTTC.

In regard to this clone: Its ends do not fully match the called genes, so a read error is possible. The chain uses TRBV2 and TRBJ1-5; D gene unclear. This CDR3 region has 15 residues. In germline, CDR1 is SNHLY, CDR2 FYNNEI. In DNA form, the CDR3 reads TGTGCCAGCGGTGAAAACGGACTAAGCAATCAGCCCCAGCATTTT. Amino acids: CASGENGLSNQPQHF. Combining the CDR3 with reference TRBV2 and TRBJ1-5 gives the whole variable domain EPEVTQTPSHQVTQMGQEVILRCVPISNHLYFYWYRQILGQKVEFLVSFYNNEISEKSEIFDDQFSVERPDGSNFTLKIRSTKLEDSAMYFCASGENGLSNQPQHFGDGTRLSIL.

The chain recombines TRBV28 with TRBJ1-2; a weak D match, TRBD1 (5 bases). This CDR3 is 13 amino acids long. Germline loops: CDR1 MDHEN, CDR2 SYDVKM. V lost 6 bases and J 4 bases, leaving 12 bases between the germline ends. DNA for the CDR3: TGTGCCAGCAGGATACAGGCTCCCTATGGCTACACCTTC. Translation: CASRIQAPYGYTF.